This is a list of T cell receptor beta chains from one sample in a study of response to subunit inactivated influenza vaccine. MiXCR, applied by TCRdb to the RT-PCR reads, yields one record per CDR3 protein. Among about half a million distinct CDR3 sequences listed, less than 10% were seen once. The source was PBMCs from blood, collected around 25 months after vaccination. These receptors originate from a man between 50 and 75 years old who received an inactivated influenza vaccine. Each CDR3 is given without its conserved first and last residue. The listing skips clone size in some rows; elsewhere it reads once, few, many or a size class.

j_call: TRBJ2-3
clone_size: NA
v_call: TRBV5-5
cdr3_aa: ASSFSWGQGVPDTQY

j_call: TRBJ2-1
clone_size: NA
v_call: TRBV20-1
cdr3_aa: SARGREGRHEQF

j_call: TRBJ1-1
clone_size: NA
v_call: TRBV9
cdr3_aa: ASSVGSPPGGAF

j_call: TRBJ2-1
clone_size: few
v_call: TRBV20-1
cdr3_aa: SARDRGEWNEQF

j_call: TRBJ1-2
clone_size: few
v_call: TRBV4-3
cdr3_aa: ASSQDLGTAYGYT

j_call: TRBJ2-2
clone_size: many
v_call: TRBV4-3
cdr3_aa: ASSQDRAVTGELF

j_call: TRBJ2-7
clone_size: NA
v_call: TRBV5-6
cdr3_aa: ASRLGGFHEQY

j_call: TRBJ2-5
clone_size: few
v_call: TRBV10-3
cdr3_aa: AISDPAQETQY

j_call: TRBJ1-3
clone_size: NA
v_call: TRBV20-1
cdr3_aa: SAPAGAGNTIY

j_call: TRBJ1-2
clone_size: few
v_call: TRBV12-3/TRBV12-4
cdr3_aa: ASSGLRVWGYT

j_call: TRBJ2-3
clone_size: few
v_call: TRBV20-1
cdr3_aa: SARWAGGTDTQY

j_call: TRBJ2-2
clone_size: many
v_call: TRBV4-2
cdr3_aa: ASSQALVAGRINAGELF

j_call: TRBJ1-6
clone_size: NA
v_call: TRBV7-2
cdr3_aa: ASSLGAGNSPLH

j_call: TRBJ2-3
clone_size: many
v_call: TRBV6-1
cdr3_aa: ASMTTSGAWKTQY

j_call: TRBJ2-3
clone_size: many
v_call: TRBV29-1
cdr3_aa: SAGLAGGADTQY

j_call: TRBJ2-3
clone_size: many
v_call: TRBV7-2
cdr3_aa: ASSSLGGGNTDTQY

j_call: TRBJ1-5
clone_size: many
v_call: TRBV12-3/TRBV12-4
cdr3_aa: ASSLGPQRGDQPQH

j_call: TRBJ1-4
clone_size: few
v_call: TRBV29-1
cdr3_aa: SVRDRQATNEKLF

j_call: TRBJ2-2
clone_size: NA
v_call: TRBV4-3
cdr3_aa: ASSRGTSLYTGELF

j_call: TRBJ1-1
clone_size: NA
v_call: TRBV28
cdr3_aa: ASTLTSMNTEAF

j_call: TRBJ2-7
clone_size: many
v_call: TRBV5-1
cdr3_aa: ASSLAGTGKGKQY

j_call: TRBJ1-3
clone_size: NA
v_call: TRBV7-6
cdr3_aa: ASSLRGADTIY

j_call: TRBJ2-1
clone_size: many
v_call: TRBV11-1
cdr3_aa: ASSSTSGRGSSYNEQF